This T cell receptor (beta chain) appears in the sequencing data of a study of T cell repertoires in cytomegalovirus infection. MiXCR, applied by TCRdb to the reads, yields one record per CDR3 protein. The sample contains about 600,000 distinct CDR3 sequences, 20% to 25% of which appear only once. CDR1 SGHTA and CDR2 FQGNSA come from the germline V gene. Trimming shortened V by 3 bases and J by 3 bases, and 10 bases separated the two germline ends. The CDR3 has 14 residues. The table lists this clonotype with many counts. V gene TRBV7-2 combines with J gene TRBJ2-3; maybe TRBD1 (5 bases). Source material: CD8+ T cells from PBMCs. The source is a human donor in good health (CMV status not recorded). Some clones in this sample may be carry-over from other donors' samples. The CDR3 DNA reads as TGTGCCAGCAGCTTCCCAGGGCTGACAGATACGCAGTATTTT. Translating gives CASSFPGLTDTQYF. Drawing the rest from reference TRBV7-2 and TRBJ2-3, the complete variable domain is GAGVSQSPSNKVTEKGKDVELRCDPISGHTALYWYRQSLGQGLEFLIYFQGNSAPDKSGLPSDRFSAERTGGSVSTLTIQRTQQEDSAVYLCASSFPGLTDTQYFGPGTRLTVL.